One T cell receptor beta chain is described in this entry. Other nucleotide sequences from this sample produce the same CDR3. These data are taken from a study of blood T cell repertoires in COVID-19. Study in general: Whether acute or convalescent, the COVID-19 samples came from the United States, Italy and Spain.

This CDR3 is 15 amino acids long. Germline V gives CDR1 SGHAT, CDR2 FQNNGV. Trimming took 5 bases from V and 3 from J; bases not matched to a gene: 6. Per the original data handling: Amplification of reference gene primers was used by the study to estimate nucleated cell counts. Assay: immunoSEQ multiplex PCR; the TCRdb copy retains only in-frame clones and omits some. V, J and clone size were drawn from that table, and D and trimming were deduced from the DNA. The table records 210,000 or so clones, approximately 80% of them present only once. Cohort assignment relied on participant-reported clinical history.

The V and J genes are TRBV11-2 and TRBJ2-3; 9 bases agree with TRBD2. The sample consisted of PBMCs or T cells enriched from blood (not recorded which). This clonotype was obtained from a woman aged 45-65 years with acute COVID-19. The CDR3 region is CASSLRGGGTDTQYF. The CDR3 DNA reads TGTGCCAGCAGCCTCCGCGGGGGGGGGACAGATACGCAGTATTTT.